This entry concerns a single TCR beta chain. This specimen includes other DNA sequences encoding the same CDR3. Germline CDR1 LNHDA, CDR2 SQIVND (reference sequence). This CDR3 has 13 amino acids. V shed 4 bases and J 4 bases; nucleotides not matched to a gene: 1. The data were obtained in a study of technical replicates of blood from several donors. The assay was immunoSEQ multiplex PCR, and TCRdb's table has in-frame clones only and misses some. The table lists tens of thousands of clones, around 90% of them singletons. The sequencing sample was made of T cells isolated from PBMCs. The source is a human donor in good health. The V gene is TRBV19, the J gene TRBJ2-7; 10 bases agree with TRBD1. The DNA for the CDR3 is TGTGCCAGTAGTAGGGACAGGGGATACGAGCAGTACTTC. Protein product: CASSRDRGYEQYF.